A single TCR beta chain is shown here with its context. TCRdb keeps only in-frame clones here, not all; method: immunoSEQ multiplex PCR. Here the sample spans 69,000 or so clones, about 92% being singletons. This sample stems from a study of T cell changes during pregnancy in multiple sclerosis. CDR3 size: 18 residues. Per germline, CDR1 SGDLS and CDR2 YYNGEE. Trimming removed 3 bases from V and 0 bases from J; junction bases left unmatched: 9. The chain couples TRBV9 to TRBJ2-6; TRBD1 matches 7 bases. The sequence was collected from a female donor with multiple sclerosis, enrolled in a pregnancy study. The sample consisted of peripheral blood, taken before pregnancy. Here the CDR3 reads CASSADPGQRSGANVLTF. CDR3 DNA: TGTGCCAGCAGCGCGGATCCGGGACAGCGCTCTGGGGCCAACGTCCTGACTTTC.